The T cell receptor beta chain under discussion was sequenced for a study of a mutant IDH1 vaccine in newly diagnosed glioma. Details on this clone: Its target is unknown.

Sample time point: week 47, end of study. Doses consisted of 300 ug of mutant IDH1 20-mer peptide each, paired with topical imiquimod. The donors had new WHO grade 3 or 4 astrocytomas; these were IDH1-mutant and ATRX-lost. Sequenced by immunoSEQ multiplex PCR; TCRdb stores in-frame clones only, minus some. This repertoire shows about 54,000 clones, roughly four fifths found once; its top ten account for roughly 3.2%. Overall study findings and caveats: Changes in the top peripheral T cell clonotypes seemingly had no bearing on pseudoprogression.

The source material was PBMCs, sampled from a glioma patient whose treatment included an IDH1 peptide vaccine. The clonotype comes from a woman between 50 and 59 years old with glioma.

The CDR3 loop reads CASSFDRPGGRFSSADTQYF. Written as DNA, the CDR3 is TGTGCCAGCAGCTTTGACCGACCGGGGGGCAGGTTTTCGTCAGCCGATACGCAGTATTTT. The rearrangement links TRBV12-1 to TRBJ2-3; the DNA was not used to check the table's D call, TRBD2. TRBV12-1 has pseudogene status. This CDR3 has 20 residues.